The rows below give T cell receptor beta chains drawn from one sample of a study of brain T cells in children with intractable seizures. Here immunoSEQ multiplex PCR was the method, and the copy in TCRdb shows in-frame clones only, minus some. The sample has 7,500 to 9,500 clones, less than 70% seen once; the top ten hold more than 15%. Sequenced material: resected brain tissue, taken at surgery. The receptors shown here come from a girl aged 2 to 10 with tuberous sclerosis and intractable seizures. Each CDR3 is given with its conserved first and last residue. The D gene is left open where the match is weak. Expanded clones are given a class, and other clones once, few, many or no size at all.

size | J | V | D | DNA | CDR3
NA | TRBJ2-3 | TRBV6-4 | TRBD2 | TGTGCCAGCAGTGACGTGGGGGGGACCGTCACAGATACGCAGTATTTT | CASSDVGGTVTDTQYF
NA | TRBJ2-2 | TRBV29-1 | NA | TGCAGCGTTGAGGGGGCGGTCACCGGGGAGCTGTTTTTT | CSVEGAVTGELFF
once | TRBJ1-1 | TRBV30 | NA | TGTGCCTGGAACTTAGGGGCCACGGGGATGAACACTGAAGCTTTCTTT | CAWNLGATGMNTEAFF
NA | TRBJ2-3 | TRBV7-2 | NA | TGTGCCAGCAGCCTCAAAGGTACTGTTACAGATACGCAGTATTTT | CASSLKGTVTDTQYF
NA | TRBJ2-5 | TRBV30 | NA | TGTGCCTGGAGTTCTAGGCTGGGAGAGACCCAGTACTTC | CAWSSRLGETQYF
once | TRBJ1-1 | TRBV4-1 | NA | TGCGCCAGCAGTCCGGCCCCCAGGGAGAACACTGAAGCTTTCTTT | CASSPAPRENTEAFF
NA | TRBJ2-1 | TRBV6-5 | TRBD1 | TGTGCCAGCCTCCGGGACAGGGGCAACAATGAGCAGTTCTTC | CASLRDRGNNEQFF
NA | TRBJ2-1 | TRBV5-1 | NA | TGCGCCAGCAGCTTGGTGGTTAACAATGAGCAGTTCTTC | CASSLVVNNEQFF
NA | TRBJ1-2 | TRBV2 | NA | TGTGCCAGCAGTGAACATAACTATGGCTACACCTTC | CASSEHNYGYTF
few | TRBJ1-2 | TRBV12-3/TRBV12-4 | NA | TGTGCCAGCAGTTCTCTTCCCGGTAGCTACACCTTC | CASSSLPGSYTF
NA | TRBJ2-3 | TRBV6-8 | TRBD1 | TGTGCCAGCAGTTACTATCGGACAGGGCACGCAGATACGCAGTATTTT | CASSYYRTGHADTQYF
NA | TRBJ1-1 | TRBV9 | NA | TGTGCCAGCAGCTATGACAGGAACACTGAAGCTTTCTTT | CASSYDRNTEAFF
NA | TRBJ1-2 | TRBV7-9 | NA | TGTGCCAGCATTAAAAAGGGGGACGCCGGAACGGGTGGCTACACCTTC | CASIKKGDAGTGGYTF
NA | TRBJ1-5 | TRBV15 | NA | TGTGCCACCAGCCAAGGCCCGGCAGGGCTTTTTAATCAGCCCCAGCATTTT | CATSQGPAGLFNQPQHF
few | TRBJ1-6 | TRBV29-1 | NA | TGCAGCGTTATTGACACAGTTAATTCACCCCTCCACTTT | CSVIDTVNSPLHF
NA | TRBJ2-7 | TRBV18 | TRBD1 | TGTGCCAGCTCACCCTCGGGACAGGGGAGGGAGCAGTACTTC | CASSPSGQGREQYF